A selection of T cell receptor beta chains follows, all from one sample in a study of OX40 agonist ivuxolimab in advanced cancers. The table came from immunoSEQ multiplex PCR; TCRdb's copy has only in-frame clones and leaves some out. Among tens of thousands of clones listed, more than 90% were seen once. Sequenced material: CD4+ or CD8+ T cells sorted from blood, taken in a trial of the OX40 agonist ivuxolimab. The receptor source for this set is an adult with an advanced solid tumor such as melanoma, head and neck, liver or kidney cancer. Each CDR3 is given with its conserved first and last residue. The D gene is left open where the match is weak. Only part of the rows carry a size: once, few, many, or a class if the clone is expanded.

CDR3: CASSLAFNRNEKLFF; DNA: TGTGCCAGCAGCCTCGCCTTCAACCGGAATGAAAAACTGTTTTTT; D: NA; size: NA; V: TRBV7-9; J: TRBJ1-4
CDR3: CASSEAGRDTQYF; DNA: TGTGCCAGCAGTGAGGCGGGGAGGGATACGCAGTATTTT; D: NA; size: NA; V: TRBV25-1; J: TRBJ2-3
CDR3: CASSQGKNIQYF; DNA: TGTGCCAGCAGCCAGGGGAAAAACATTCAGTACTTC; D: NA; size: NA; V: TRBV6-6; J: TRBJ2-4
CDR3: CAWISPGSRTVYGYTF; DNA: TGTGCCTGGATTAGTCCGGGGAGCAGGACAGTTTATGGCTACACCTTC; D: NA; size: NA; V: TRBV30; J: TRBJ1-2
CDR3: CAWTGTENTEAFF; DNA: TGTGCCTGGACCGGGACAGAGAACACTGAAGCTTTCTTT; D: TRBD1; size: few; V: TRBV30; J: TRBJ1-1
CDR3: CASSPTGDYGYTF; DNA: TGTGCCAGCTCACCCACGGGGGACTATGGCTACACCTTC; D: NA; size: NA; V: TRBV18; J: TRBJ1-2
CDR3: CASSQFGLSNQPQHF; DNA: TGTGCCAGCAGCCAGTTCGGTCTTAGCAATCAGCCCCAGCATTTT; D: NA; size: NA; V: TRBV9; J: TRBJ1-5
CDR3: CASSPPSRDRDYEQYF; DNA: TGCGCCAGCAGTCCCCCAAGCCGCGACAGGGACTACGAGCAGTACTTC; D: TRBD1; size: NA; V: TRBV23-1; J: TRBJ2-7
CDR3: CASSFDPRNSYEQYF; DNA: TGCGCCAGCAGCTTTGACCCCCGGAACTCCTACGAGCAGTACTTC; D: NA; size: NA; V: TRBV5-1; J: TRBJ2-7
CDR3: CASSYSRDQYNEQFF; DNA: TGTGCCAGCAGTTACTCCCGGGACCAATACAATGAGCAGTTCTTC; D: NA; size: NA; V: TRBV6-6; J: TRBJ2-1
CDR3: CASTTPDRGSYEQYF; DNA: TGTGCCAGCACCACCCCGGACAGGGGGAGCTACGAGCAGTACTTC; D: TRBD1; size: NA; V: TRBV6-1; J: TRBJ2-7
CDR3: CASSQEGTSGALYEQYF; DNA: TGTGCCAGCAGCCAGGAAGGGACTAGCGGGGCTCTCTACGAGCAGTACTTC; D: TRBD2; size: once; V: TRBV4-2; J: TRBJ2-7
CDR3: CASSGRWDSFYGYTF; DNA: TGTGCCAGCAGCGGAAGATGGGACAGTTTCTATGGCTACACCTTC; D: TRBD1; size: NA; V: TRBV9; J: TRBJ1-2
CDR3: CSVESGGTEAFF; DNA: TGCAGCGTTGAAAGTGGGGGGACTGAAGCTTTCTTT; D: NA; size: NA; V: TRBV29-1; J: TRBJ1-1
CDR3: CASSIVTGQPQHF; DNA: TGTGCCAGTAGTATAGTAACAGGGCAGCCCCAGCATTTT; D: NA; size: NA; V: TRBV19; J: TRBJ1-5
CDR3: CASSPDPQHNEQFF; DNA: TGTGCCAGCAGCCCGGATCCCCAGCACAATGAGCAGTTCTTC; D: NA; size: NA; V: TRBV5-8; J: TRBJ2-1
CDR3: CAWKGREKAFF; DNA: TGTGCCTGGAAAGGCAGGGAAAAAGCTTTCTTT; D: NA; size: NA; V: TRBV30; J: TRBJ1-1
CDR3: CASSQGTMNTEAFF; DNA: TGTGCCAGCAGCCAAGGGACTATGAACACTGAAGCTTTCTTT; D: NA; size: NA; V: TRBV14; J: TRBJ1-1
CDR3: CASSLAGGDEAFF; DNA: TGTGCCAGCAGCTTAGCAGGGGGCGACGAAGCTTTCTTT; D: TRBD1; size: NA; V: TRBV7-8; J: TRBJ1-1
CDR3: CASSFSGGEDEQYF; DNA: TGTGCCAGCTCATTTAGCGGGGGTGAGGACGAGCAGTACTTC; D: TRBD2; size: NA; V: TRBV18; J: TRBJ2-7
CDR3: CASSTRTSGRTDTQYF; DNA: TGTGCCAGCAGCACCCGGACTAGCGGGAGAACAGATACGCAGTATTTT; D: TRBD2; size: NA; V: TRBV9; J: TRBJ2-3
CDR3: CASSLFHGGLTDTQYF; DNA: TGTGCCAGCAGCTTATTCCATGGCGGACTCACAGATACGCAGTATTTT; D: NA; size: NA; V: TRBV11-3; J: TRBJ2-3
CDR3: CASSLGPGRYEQYF; DNA: TGTGCCAGCAGCTTGGGTCCAGGCCGATACGAGCAGTACTTC; D: NA; size: NA; V: TRBV5-4; J: TRBJ2-7
CDR3: CASSVRPSGVHEQFF; DNA: TGTGCCAGCAGCGTAAGGCCCAGCGGGGTCCATGAGCAGTTCTTC; D: TRBD2; size: NA; V: TRBV9; J: TRBJ2-1
CDR3: CASSLQERGTEAFF; DNA: TGTGCCAGCAGCTTACAGGAACGGGGGACTGAAGCTTTCTTT; D: NA; size: NA; V: TRBV11-2; J: TRBJ1-1
CDR3: CASSPYETQYF; DNA: TGTGCCAGCAGCCCTTATGAGACCCAGTACTTC; D: NA; size: NA; V: TRBV7-9; J: TRBJ2-5
CDR3: CASSEFAGNTGELFF; DNA: TGTGCCAGCAGTGAATTTGCGGGGAACACCGGGGAGCTGTTTTTT; D: NA; size: NA; V: TRBV2; J: TRBJ2-2
CDR3: CASSQPWMAEAFF; DNA: TGTGCCAGCAGCCAACCCTGGATGGCTGAAGCTTTCTTT; D: NA; size: NA; V: TRBV4-2; J: TRBJ1-1
CDR3: CASSLSSGQGTDTQYF; DNA: TGTGCCAGCAGTTTATCTTCAGGCCAAGGGACAGATACGCAGTATTTT; D: NA; size: NA; V: TRBV27; J: TRBJ2-3
CDR3: CASSFAGGADYGYTF; DNA: TGCGCCAGCAGCTTTGCGGGGGGCGCGGACTATGGCTACACCTTC; D: NA; size: NA; V: TRBV5-1; J: TRBJ1-2
CDR3: CASSPQRVAGELFF; DNA: TGTGCCAGCAGCCCCCAAAGGGTAGCCGGGGAGCTGTTTTTT; D: NA; size: NA; V: TRBV7-3; J: TRBJ2-2
CDR3: CASSLIKTYEQYF; DNA: TGTGCCAGCAGCTTAATCAAGACCTACGAGCAGTACTTC; D: NA; size: few; V: TRBV7-2; J: TRBJ2-7
CDR3: CSVVRELNEQFF; DNA: TGCAGCGTTGTCAGGGAACTCAATGAGCAGTTCTTC; D: NA; size: NA; V: TRBV29-1; J: TRBJ2-1